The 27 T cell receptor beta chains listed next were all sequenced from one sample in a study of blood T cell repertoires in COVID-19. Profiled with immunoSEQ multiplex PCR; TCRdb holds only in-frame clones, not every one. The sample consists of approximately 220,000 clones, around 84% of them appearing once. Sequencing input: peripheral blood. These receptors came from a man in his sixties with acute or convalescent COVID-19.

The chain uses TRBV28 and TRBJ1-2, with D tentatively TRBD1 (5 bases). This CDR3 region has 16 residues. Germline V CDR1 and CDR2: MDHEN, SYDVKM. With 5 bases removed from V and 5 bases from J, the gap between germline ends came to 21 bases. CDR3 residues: CASSAFRQAGVYGYTF. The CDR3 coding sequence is TGTGCCAGCAGTGCCTTCCGACAAGCGGGGGTTTATGGCTACACCTTC.

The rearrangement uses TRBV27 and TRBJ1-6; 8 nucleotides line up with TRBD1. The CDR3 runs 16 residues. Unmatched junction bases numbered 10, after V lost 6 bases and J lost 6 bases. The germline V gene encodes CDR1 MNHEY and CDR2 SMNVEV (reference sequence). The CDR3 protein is CASRSDRAGFNSPLHF. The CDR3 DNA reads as TGTGCCAGCAGGTCGGACAGGGCAGGCTTTAATTCACCCCTCCACTTT.

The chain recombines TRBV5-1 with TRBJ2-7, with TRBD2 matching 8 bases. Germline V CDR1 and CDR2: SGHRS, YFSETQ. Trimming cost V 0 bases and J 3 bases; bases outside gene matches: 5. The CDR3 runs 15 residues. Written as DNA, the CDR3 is TGCGCCAGCAGCTTGGATACGGGGGGGCTCTACGAGCAGTACTTC. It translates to CASSLDTGGLYEQYF.

The CDR3 bases are TGTGCCAGCAGTGACTTCGGGACAGGGAATCAGCCCCAGCATTTT. This translates into CASSDFGTGNQPQHF. This chain links TRBV2 with TRBJ1-5; 9 bases are a match to TRBD1. The CDR3 covers 15 residues. V lost 3 bases and J lost 4; bases outside the gene matches: 4. Germline-derived CDR1 and CDR2 are SNHLY and FYNNEI.

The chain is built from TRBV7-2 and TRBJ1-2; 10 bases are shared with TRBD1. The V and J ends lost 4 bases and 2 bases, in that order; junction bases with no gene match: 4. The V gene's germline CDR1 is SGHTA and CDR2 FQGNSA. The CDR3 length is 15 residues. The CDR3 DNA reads TGTGCCAGCAGCTCCGACAGGGGGCGAAACTATGGCTACACCTTC. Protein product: CASSSDRGRNYGYTF.

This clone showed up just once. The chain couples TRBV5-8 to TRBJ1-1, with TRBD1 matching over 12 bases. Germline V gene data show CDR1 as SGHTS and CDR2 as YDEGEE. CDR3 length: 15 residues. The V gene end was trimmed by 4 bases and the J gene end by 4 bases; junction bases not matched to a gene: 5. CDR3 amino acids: CASSPGQGAATEAFF. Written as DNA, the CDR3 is TGTGCCAGCAGCCCGGGACAGGGGGCGGCCACTGAAGCTTTCTTT.

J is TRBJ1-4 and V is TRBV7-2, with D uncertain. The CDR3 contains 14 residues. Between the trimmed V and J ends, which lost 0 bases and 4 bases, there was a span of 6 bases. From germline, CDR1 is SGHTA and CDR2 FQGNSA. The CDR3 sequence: CASSLASVNEKLFF. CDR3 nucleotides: TGTGCCAGCAGCTTAGCGTCGGTTAATGAAAAACTGTTTTTT.

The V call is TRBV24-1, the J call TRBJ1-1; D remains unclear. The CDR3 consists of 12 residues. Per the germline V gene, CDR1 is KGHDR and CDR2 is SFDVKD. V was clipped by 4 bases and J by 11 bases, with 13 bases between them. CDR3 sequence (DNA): TGTGCCACCAGTGAAGGCAGAGGGAGGGCTTTCTTT. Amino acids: CATSEGRGRAFF.

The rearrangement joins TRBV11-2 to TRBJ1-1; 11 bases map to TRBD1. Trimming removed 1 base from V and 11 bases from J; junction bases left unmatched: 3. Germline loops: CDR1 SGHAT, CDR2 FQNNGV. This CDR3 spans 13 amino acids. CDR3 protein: CASSLVGDRGAFF. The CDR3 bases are TGTGCCAGCAGCTTAGTAGGGGACAGGGGGGCTTTCTTT.

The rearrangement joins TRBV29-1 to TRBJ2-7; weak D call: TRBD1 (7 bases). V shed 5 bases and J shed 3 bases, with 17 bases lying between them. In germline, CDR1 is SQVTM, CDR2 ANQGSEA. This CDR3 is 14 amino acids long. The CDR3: CSVFGRTGGYEQYF. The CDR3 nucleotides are TGCAGCGTTTTTGGGAGGACAGGTGGCTACGAGCAGTACTTC.

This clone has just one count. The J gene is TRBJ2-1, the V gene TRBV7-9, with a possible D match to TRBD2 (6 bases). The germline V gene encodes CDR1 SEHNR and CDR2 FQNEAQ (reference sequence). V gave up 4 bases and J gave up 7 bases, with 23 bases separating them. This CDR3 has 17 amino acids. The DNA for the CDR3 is TGTGCCAGCAGCTCGCGGGCGGGGCCACTAGGAGCTAATGAGCAGTTCTTC. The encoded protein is CASSSRAGPLGANEQFF.

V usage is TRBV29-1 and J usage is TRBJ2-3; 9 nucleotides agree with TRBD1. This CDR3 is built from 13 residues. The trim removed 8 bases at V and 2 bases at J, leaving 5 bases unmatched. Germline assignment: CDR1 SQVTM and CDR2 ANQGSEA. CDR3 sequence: CSWTGDNTDTQYF. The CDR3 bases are TGCAGCTGGACAGGGGACAACACAGATACGCAGTATTTT.

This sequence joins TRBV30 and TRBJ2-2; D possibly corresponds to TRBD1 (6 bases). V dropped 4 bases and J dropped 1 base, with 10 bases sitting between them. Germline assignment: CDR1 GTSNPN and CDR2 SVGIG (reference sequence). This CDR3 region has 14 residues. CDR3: CAWNRARNTGELFF. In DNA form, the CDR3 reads TGTGCCTGGAACAGGGCCAGGAACACCGGGGAGCTGTTTTTT.

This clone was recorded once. The CDR3 DNA is TGTGCCAGTAGTATAGGAGGTTGGAACACTGAAGCTTTCTTT. Protein product: CASSIGGWNTEAFF. The V and J genes are TRBV19 and TRBJ1-1; D remains ambiguous. This CDR3 is 14 amino acids long. In germline, CDR1 is LNHDA, CDR2 SQIVND (reference sequence). V shed 1 base and J shed 1 base, with 7 bases lying between them. Full variable domain (outside the CDR3, taken from reference TRBV19 and TRBJ1-1): DGGITQSPKYLFRKEGQNVTLSCEQNLNHDAMYWYRQDPGQGLRLIYYSQIVNDFQKGDIAEGYSVSREKKESFPLTVTSAQKNPTAFYLCASSIGGWNTEAFFGQGTRLTVV.

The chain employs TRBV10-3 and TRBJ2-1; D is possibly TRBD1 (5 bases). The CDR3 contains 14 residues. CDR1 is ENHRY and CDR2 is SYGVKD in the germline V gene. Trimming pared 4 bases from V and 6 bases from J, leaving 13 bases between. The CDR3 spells CAISADIGVNEQFF. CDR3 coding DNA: TGTGCCATCAGTGCTGATATAGGGGTCAATGAGCAGTTCTTC.

The CDR3 region is CASQTGKNTGELFF. CDR3 nucleotide sequence: TGTGCCAGCCAGACAGGGAAGAACACCGGGGAGCTGTTTTTT. This rearrangement joins TRBV19 to TRBJ2-2; 7 bases are shared with TRBD1. Germline V gene data show CDR1 as LNHDA and CDR2 as SQIVND (reference sequence). CDR3 length equals 14 residues. Losses at the gene ends were 9 bases for V and 1 base for J; bases not matched to a gene: 5.

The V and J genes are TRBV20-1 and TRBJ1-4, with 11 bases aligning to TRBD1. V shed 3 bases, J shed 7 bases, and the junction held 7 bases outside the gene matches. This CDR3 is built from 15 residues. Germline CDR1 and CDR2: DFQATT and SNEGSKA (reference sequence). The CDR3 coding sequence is TGCAGTGCTAGTGGATTAGGGACAGGGGGTGAAAAACTGTTTTTT. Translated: CSASGLGTGGEKLFF.

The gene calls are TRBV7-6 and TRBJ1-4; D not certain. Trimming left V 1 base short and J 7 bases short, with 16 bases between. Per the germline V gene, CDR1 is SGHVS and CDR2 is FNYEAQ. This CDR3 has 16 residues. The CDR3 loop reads CASSLGKSQGGEKLFF. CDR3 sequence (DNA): TGTGCCAGCAGCTTAGGAAAGTCCCAAGGCGGTGAAAAACTGTTTTTT.

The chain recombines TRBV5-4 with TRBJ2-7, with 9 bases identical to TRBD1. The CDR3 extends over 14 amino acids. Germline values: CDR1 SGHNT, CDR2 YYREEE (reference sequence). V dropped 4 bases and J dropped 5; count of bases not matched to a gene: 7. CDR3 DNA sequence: TGTGCCAGCAGCCCTAGACAGGGGGTCGACGAGCAGTACTTC. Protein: CASSPRQGVDEQYF.

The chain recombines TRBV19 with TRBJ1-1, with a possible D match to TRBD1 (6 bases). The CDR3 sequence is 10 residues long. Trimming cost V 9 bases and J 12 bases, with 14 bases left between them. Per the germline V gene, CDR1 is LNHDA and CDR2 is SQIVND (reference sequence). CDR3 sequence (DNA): TGTGCCAGGATGGGGGGGCGGTCTTTCTTT. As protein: CARMGGRSFF.

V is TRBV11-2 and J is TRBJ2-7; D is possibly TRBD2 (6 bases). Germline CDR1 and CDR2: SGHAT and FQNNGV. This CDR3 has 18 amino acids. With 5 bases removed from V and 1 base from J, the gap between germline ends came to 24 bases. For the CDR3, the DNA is TGTGCCAGCAGCGCCCTGACTTTAGGGGAGGTAAGATCCTACGAGCAGTACTTC. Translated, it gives CASSALTLGEVRSYEQYF. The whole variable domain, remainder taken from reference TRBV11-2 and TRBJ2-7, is EAGVAQSPRYKIIEKRQSVAFWCNPISGHATLYWYQQILGQGPKLLIQFQNNGVVDDSQLPKDRFSAERLKGVDSTLKIQPAKLEDSAVYLCASSALTLGEVRSYEQYFGPGTRLTVT.

The chain's CDR3 is CASRSRRGGFDEQFF. In nucleotides, the CDR3 is TGTGCCAGCAGGTCGCGGCGGGGGGGTTTCGATGAGCAGTTCTTC. The chain joins TRBV28 to TRBJ2-1, with TRBD2 matching over 9 bases. This CDR3 is 15 amino acids long. Germline CDR1 is MDHEN and CDR2 is SYDVKM. V dropped 6 bases and J dropped 8; count of bases not matched to a gene: 11.

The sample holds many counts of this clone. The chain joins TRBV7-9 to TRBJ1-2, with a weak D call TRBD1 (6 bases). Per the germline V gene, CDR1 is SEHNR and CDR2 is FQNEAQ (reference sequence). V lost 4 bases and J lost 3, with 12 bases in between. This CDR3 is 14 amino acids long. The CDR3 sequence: CASSSRTDDYGYTF. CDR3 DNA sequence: TGTGCCAGCAGCTCCCGGACAGATGACTATGGCTACACCTTC.

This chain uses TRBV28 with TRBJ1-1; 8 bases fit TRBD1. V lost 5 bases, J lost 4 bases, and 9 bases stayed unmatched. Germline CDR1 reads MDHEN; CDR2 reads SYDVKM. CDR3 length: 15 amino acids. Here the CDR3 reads CASSPRTGSSTEAFF. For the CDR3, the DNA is TGTGCCAGCAGTCCCCGGACAGGGTCGAGCACTGAAGCTTTCTTT.

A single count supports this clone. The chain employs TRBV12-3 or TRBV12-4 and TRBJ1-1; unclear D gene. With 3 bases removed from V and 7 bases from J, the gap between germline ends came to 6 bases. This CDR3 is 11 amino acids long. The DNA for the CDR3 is TGTGCCAGCAGTTTGCGAGTTGAAGCTTTCTTT. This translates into CASSLRVEAFF.

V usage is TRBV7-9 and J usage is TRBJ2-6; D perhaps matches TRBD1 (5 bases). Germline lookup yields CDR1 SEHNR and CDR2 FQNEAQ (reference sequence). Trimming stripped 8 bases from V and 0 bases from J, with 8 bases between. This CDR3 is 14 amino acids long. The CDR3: CASQGSSGANVLTF. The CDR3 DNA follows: TGTGCCAGCCAGGGAAGCTCTGGGGCCAACGTCCTGACTTTC.

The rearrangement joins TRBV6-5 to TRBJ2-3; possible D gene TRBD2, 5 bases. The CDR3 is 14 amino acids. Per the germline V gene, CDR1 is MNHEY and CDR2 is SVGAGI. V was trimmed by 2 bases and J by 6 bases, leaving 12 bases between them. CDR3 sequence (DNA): TGTGCCAGCAGTTACGGGTCTAGAGGGGATACGCAGTATTTT. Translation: CASSYGSRGDTQYF.